This TCR beta chain originates from a study of blood T cell repertoires in COVID-19. Profiled with immunoSEQ multiplex PCR; TCRdb holds only in-frame clones, not every one. The data show 250,000 to 400,000 clones, 85% seen once. This CDR3 comprises 16 residues. Trimming at V came to 4 bases and at J to 3 bases, leaving 5 bases not matched to a gene. Germline assignment: CDR1 SGHTA and CDR2 FQGNSA. Participant ages covered about 18 to 89 years across about two dozen US areas. The material sequenced was PBMCs or T cells enriched from blood (not recorded which). This sequence was found in a woman in her twenties or thirties who had been exposed to COVID-19. This chain links TRBV7-2 with TRBJ2-7, with TRBD2 identical over 14 bases. CDR3 in amino acids: CASSSAGTSGGYEQYF. CDR3 in DNA: TGTGCCAGCAGCTCCGCCGGGACTAGCGGGGGCTACGAGCAGTACTTC. Full variable domain (missing parts from reference TRBV7-2 and TRBJ2-7): GAGVSQSPSNKVTEKGKDVELRCDPISGHTALYWYRQSLGQGLEFLIYFQGNSAPDKSGLPSDRFSAERTGGSVSTLTIQRTQQEDSAVYLCASSSAGTSGGYEQYFGPGTRLTVT.